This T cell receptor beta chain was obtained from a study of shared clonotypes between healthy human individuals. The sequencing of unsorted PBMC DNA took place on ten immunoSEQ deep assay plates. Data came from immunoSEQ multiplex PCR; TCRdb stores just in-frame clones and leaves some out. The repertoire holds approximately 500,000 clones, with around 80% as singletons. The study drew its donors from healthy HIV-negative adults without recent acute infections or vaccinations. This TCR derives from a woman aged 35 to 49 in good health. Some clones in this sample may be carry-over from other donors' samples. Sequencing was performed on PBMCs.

The CDR3 DNA sequence: TGTGCCAGCAGTGGGGGGTGGACAGGGAGCAATCAGCCCCAGCATTTT. It codes for CASSGGWTGSNQPQHF. This chain uses TRBV6-1 with TRBJ1-5, with 8 nucleotides matching TRBD1. The germline gives CDR1 MNHNS, CDR2 SASEGT. V shed 4 bases, J shed 1 base, and the junction held 6 bases outside the gene matches. The CDR3 spans 16 residues.